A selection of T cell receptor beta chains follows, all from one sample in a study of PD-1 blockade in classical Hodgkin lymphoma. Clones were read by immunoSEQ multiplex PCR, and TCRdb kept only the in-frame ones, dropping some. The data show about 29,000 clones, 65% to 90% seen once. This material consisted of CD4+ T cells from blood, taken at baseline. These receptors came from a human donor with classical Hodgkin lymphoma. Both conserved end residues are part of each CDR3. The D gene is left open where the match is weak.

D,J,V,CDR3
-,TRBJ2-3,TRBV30,CARDAGMGTDTQYF
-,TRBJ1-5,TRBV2,CASSFRDYLSNQPQHF
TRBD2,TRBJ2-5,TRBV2,CASRWTSGGAQYF
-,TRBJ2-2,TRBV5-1,CASSERTTNTGELFF
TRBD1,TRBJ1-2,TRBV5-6,CASSLYAGGGYGYTF
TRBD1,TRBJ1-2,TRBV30,CAWSLQGSHLRANYGYTF
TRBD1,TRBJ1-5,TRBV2,CASSEFRGQASNQPQHF
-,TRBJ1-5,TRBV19,CASSAWTDHSNQPQHF
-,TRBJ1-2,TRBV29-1,CSVDGPLFSSGYTF
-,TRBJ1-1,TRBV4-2,CASSQEENMNTEAFF
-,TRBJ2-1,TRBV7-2,CASSGGRANEQFF
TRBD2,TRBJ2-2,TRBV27,CASSSLPSGRAGELFF
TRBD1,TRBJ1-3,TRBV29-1,CSVEEGRGGTGEF
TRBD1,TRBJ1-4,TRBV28,CASSLTGKGINEKLFF
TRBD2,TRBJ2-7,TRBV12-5,CASGQGTSGRVLYEQYF
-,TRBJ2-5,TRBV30,CAWSVQTQGVSQYF
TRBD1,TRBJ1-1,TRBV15,CATSRDSRGLGTEAFF
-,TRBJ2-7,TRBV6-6,CASSYRTGYEQYF
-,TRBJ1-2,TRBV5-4,CASSFQTGGYTF
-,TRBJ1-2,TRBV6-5,CASSYGSAGYGYTF
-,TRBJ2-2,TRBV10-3,CATEGGAGELFF
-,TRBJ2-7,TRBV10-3,CAISYYAEGEQYF